Below, 26 T cell receptor beta chains from the same sample are listed, as sequenced in a study of T cells after yellow fever vaccination. Each CDR3 protein gets one entry after TCRdb re-called the 5' RACE reads with MiXCR. The repertoire consists of around 550,000 distinct CDR3 sequences, with around 21% occurring once and the leading ten covering roughly an eighth. Sample: PBMCs, taken 15 days after the yellow fever booster vaccination. All receptors derive from a man aged 25-45 years who received the YFV17D yellow fever vaccine.

This clonotype has only a few counts. The chain recombines TRBV7-2 with TRBJ2-7; 8 bases line up with TRBD1. Germline loops: CDR1 SGHTA, CDR2 FQGNSA. The CDR3 contains 14 residues. V shed 4 bases and J 1 base; nucleotides not matched to a gene: 3. This chain's CDR3 is CASSYRTGSYEQYF. The CDR3 DNA follows: TGTGCCAGCAGCTATCGGACAGGGTCCTACGAGCAGTACTTC. The full variable domain, in which reference TRBV7-2 and TRBJ2-7 provide the parts outside the CDR3, is GAGVSQSPSNKVTEKGKDVELRCDPISGHTALYWYRQSLGQGLEFLIYFQGNSAPDKSGLPSDRFSAERTGGSVSTLTIQRTQQEDSAVYLCASSYRTGSYEQYFGPGTRLTVT.

This chain connects TRBV20-1 to TRBJ2-3, with 10 bases aligning to TRBD2. Germline CDR1 is DFQATT and CDR2 is SNEGSKA (reference sequence). The CDR3 has 13 amino acids. Trimming took 0 bases from V and 13 from J; bases not matched to a gene: 7. The CDR3 protein is CSARDNTGTSEYF. For the CDR3, the DNA is TGCAGTGCTAGAGATAATACCGGGACTAGCGAGTATTTT.

The V gene is TRBV5-1, the J gene TRBJ1-4; no firm D call. The length of the CDR3 is 14 residues. Germline V gene data show CDR1 as SGHRS and CDR2 as YFSETQ. The V and J ends lost 2 bases and 6 bases respectively, with 11 bases between them. CDR3 loop: CASSFTLKDEKLFF. DNA for the CDR3: TGCGCCAGCAGCTTCACCCTAAAGGATGAAAAACTGTTTTTT.

The chain is built from TRBV7-2 and TRBJ2-1; D not certain. Trimming left V 4 bases short and J 8 bases short, with 9 bases between. The germline CDR1 and CDR2 sequences are SGHTA and FQGNSA. This CDR3 has 12 amino acids. This chain's CDR3 is CASSSQRDEQFF. The CDR3 DNA is TGTGCCAGCAGCTCCCAACGTGATGAGCAGTTCTTC.

The chain recombines TRBV7-2 with TRBJ2-3; 14 positions agree with TRBD2. This CDR3 is built from 14 residues. J lost 6 bases, V lost 6 bases, and 2 bases had no gene match. From germline, CDR1 is SGHTA and CDR2 FQGNSA. The chain's CDR3 is CASRRLAGGDTQYF. The CDR3 DNA is TGTGCCAGCAGACGACTAGCGGGAGGGGATACGCAGTATTTT. Variable domain in full (rest from reference TRBV7-2 and TRBJ2-3): GAGVSQSPSNKVTEKGKDVELRCDPISGHTALYWYRQSLGQGLEFLIYFQGNSAPDKSGLPSDRFSAERTGGSVSTLTIQRTQQEDSAVYLCASRRLAGGDTQYFGPGTRLTVL.

DNA for the CDR3: TGTGCCAGCAGTTACAACCGTTATGAGCAGTTCTTC. This encodes CASSYNRYEQFF. The chain joins TRBV6-2 or TRBV6-3 to TRBJ2-1; D ambiguous. Germline CDR1 MNHEY, CDR2 SVGEGT. V lost 2 bases and J 8 bases, leaving 7 bases between the germline ends. This CDR3 has 12 amino acids.

This clonotype came up a few times. The V and J genes are TRBV29-1 and TRBJ1-1; D gene ambiguous. V dropped 7 bases and J dropped 9 bases, with 21 bases sitting between them. Per the germline V gene, CDR1 is SQVTM and CDR2 is ANQGSEA. The CDR3 is made up of 13 amino acids. The CDR3 nucleotides read TGCAGCGGAATTCGACACGACCAAGCCCAAGCTTTCTTT. This encodes CSGIRHDQAQAFF.

In this sample, this clonotype turned up a few times. The chain combines TRBV7-2 with TRBJ2-3; 11 bases match TRBD2. CDR1 is SGHTA and CDR2 is FQGNSA in the germline V gene. J lost 4 bases, V lost 1 base, and 4 bases had no gene match. This CDR3 is 16 amino acids long. This chain's CDR3 is CASSLVLAGGSDTQYF. The DNA for the CDR3 is TGTGCCAGCAGCTTAGTGCTAGCGGGAGGATCAGATACGCAGTATTTT.

The chain uses TRBV5-1 and TRBJ2-7; unclear D gene. This CDR3 spans 14 amino acids. CDR1 and CDR2 (germline): SGHRS, YFSETQ. With 4 bases removed from V and 2 bases from J, the gap between germline ends came to 13 bases. The CDR3 sequence: CASSGRGSPYEQYF. CDR3 nucleotide sequence: TGCGCCAGCAGCGGCAGAGGTTCCCCCTACGAGCAGTACTTC.

The rearrangement joins TRBV7-3 to TRBJ2-7; 9 nucleotides align to TRBD2. Germline CDR1 SGHTA, CDR2 FQGTGA. The CDR3 length is 15 residues. Trimming removed 5 bases from V and 2 bases from J; junction bases left unmatched: 7. The CDR3 region has the DNA TGTGCCAGCAGCGTTTCTAGCGGGGAGGCCTACGAGCAGTACTTC. Encoded protein: CASSVSSGEAYEQYF.

The chain joins TRBV6-6 to TRBJ2-7, with D maybe TRBD1 (6 bases). V shed 6 bases and J shed 4 bases, with 10 bases lying between them. This CDR3 is built from 12 residues. Per the germline V gene, CDR1 is MNHNY and CDR2 is SVGAGI (reference sequence). The CDR3 nucleotides read TGTGCCAGCAGGCGACAGGAGTACGAGCAGTACTTC. Translation: CASRRQEYEQYF.

The J gene is TRBJ2-1, the V gene TRBV5-1, with 12 bases identical to TRBD2. Germline lookup yields CDR1 SGHRS and CDR2 YFSETQ. The CDR3 totals 18 residues. Trimming at V came to 3 bases and at J to 4 bases, leaving 11 bases not matched to a gene. CDR3 sequence (DNA): TGCGCCAGCAGCTCAACAGGTGCCGGACTAGCGGGGTACAATGAGCAGTTCTTC. Translation gives CASSSTGAGLAGYNEQFF.

This clonotype is a singleton in its sample. The V call is TRBV7-2, the J call TRBJ2-7; D is tentatively TRBD1 or TRBD2 (5 bases each). Trimming shortened V by 5 bases and J by 4 bases, and 18 bases separated the two germline ends. Germline assignment: CDR1 SGHTA and CDR2 FQGNSA. The CDR3 loop spans 15 amino acids. Written as DNA, the CDR3 is TGTGCCAGCAGCCCGGGGCCCCCGGCGGGTTACGAGCAGTACTTC. Translation: CASSPGPPAGYEQYF.

The chain is built from TRBV5-1 and TRBJ1-4, with D possibly matching TRBD1 (5 bases). CDR1 SGHRS and CDR2 YFSETQ come from the germline V gene. Trimming shortened V by 0 bases and J by 0 bases, and 9 bases separated the two germline ends. The CDR3 extends over 16 amino acids. The CDR3 DNA reads TGCGCCAGCAGCTTGGTCCAGGGATCAACTAATGAAAAACTGTTTTTT. Protein: CASSLVQGSTNEKLFF.

The chain couples TRBV3-1 to TRBJ1-4; unclear D gene. Trimming stripped 0 bases from V and 0 bases from J, with 8 bases between. There are 16 residues in the CDR3. The V gene's germline CDR1 is LGHDT and CDR2 YNNKEL (reference sequence). The CDR3 sequence: CASSQDYGATNEKLFF. CDR3 nucleotide sequence: TGTGCCAGCAGCCAAGACTACGGTGCAACTAATGAAAAACTGTTTTTT.

This clonotype has ten or more counts. The CDR3, as DNA: TGCGCCAGCAGCTGGGACAGCGAGACCCAGTACTTC. Translation gives CASSWDSETQYF. The V call is TRBV5-1, the J call TRBJ2-5, with 7 nucleotides matching TRBD1. The CDR3 is made up of 12 amino acids. J gave up 5 bases and V 3 bases, and 1 base lay outside the gene matches. The germline V gene has CDR1 SGHRS and CDR2 YFSETQ. Full variable domain (rest looked up from reference TRBV5-1 and TRBJ2-5): KAGVTQTPRYLIKTRGQQVTLSCSPISGHRSVSWYQQTPGQGLQFLFEYFSETQRNKGNFPGRFSGRQFSNSRSEMNVSTLELGDSALYLCASSWDSETQYFGPGTRLLVL.

V is TRBV13 and J is TRBJ2-1; D might be TRBD2 (6 bases). V shed 5 bases and J shed 0 bases, with 14 bases lying between them. The CDR3 consists of 16 residues. The germline V gene encodes CDR1 PRHDT and CDR2 FYEKMQ (reference sequence). The DNA of the CDR3 is TGTGCCAGCAGCCGTCAACTTAGCGGCTCCTACAATGAGCAGTTCTTC. This codes for CASSRQLSGSYNEQFF.

The CDR3 protein is CSATRGNSQGLGEQFF. CDR3 DNA sequence: TGCAGTGCAACACGCGGTAATAGTCAAGGACTGGGGGAGCAGTTCTTC. V is TRBV20-1 and J is TRBJ2-1; weak D call: TRBD2 (5 bases). The CDR3 is 16 amino acids. Germline V CDR1 and CDR2: DFQATT, SNEGSKA (reference sequence). The V and J ends lost 6 bases and 10 bases respectively, with 28 bases between them.

This clonotype was observed a few times. The rearrangement joins TRBV25-1 to TRBJ2-1; 7 positions match TRBD2. V trimming: 0 bases; J trimming: 3 bases; junction bases outside the gene matches: 2. CDR3 length: 15 amino acids. Germline-derived CDR1 and CDR2 are MGHDK and SYGVNS. The CDR3 reads CASSEYTSDYNEQFF. CDR3 DNA: TGTGCCAGCAGTGAATATACTAGCGACTACAATGAGCAGTTCTTC.

The chain links TRBV12-3 or TRBV12-4 to TRBJ1-5; D uncertain. V lost 3 bases and J lost 6, with 6 bases in between. This CDR3 is 12 amino acids long. CDR3 in DNA: TGTGCCAGCAGTTTGATCCGTCAGCCCCAGCATTTT. Its translation is CASSLIRQPQHF.

The chain couples TRBV28 to TRBJ2-7; D is undetermined. Trimming left V 7 bases short and J 3 bases short, with 19 bases between. The CDR3 contains 15 residues. The germline V gene has CDR1 MDHEN and CDR2 SYDVKM. In DNA form, the CDR3 reads TGTGCCAGCACCCCTCTGGGGTCGGCTTACTACGAGCAGTACTTC. Its protein is CASTPLGSAYYEQYF. Full variable domain (outside the CDR3, taken from reference TRBV28 and TRBJ2-7): DVKVTQSSRYLVKRTGEKVFLECVQDMDHENMFWYRQDPGLGLRLIYFSYDVKMKEKGDIPEGYSVSREKKERFSLILESASTNQTSMYLCASTPLGSAYYEQYFGPGTRLTVT.

V usage is TRBV7-2 and J usage is TRBJ2-7; D ambiguous. CDR1 is SGHTA and CDR2 is FQGNSA in the germline V gene. V lost 7 bases, J lost 0 bases, and 13 bases lay in between. This CDR3 has 14 residues. In nucleotides, the CDR3 is TGTGCCAGCACCCCAGAGGTACTCTCCTACGAGCAGTACTTC. Translated: CASTPEVLSYEQYF.

This clonotype was counted many times. V and J are TRBV10-3 and TRBJ2-3; D possibly corresponds to TRBD1 (6 bases). The germline V and J ends were trimmed by 3 bases and 5 bases, with 9 bases remaining between them. This CDR3 has 13 amino acids. Germline V gives CDR1 ENHRY, CDR2 SYGVKD. The CDR3 reads CAISEKGEDTQYF. CDR3 nucleotides: TGTGCCATCAGTGAAAAGGGGGAAGATACGCAGTATTTT.

This clonotype was detected only a few times. This CDR3 is CASSLYRGLGETQYF. In DNA form, the CDR3 reads TGCGCCAGCAGCCTTTACAGGGGGCTCGGAGAGACCCAGTACTTC. This rearrangement joins TRBV4-3 to TRBJ2-5, with TRBD1 identical over 9 bases. This CDR3 comprises 15 residues. Germline loops: CDR1 LGHNA, CDR2 YSLEER. V gave up 4 bases and J gave up 4 bases; unmatched junction bases: 7.

The chain links TRBV6-2 or TRBV6-3 to TRBJ2-3; perhaps TRBD2 as D (6 bases). The CDR3 has 15 amino acids. V was trimmed by 5 bases and J by 0 bases, leaving 12 bases between them. Germline V gene lookup returns CDR1 MNHEY and CDR2 SVGEGT. The CDR3 DNA sequence: TGTGCCAGCAGTCAACTCGGGACTAGCACAGATACGCAGTATTTT. This translates into CASSQLGTSTDTQYF.

CDR3 protein: CASSLAAGARNTDTQYF. The CDR3 bases are TGTGCCAGCAGCTTAGCTGCAGGGGCTCGAAACACAGATACGCAGTATTTT. The V call is TRBV7-2, the J call TRBJ2-3, with D perhaps TRBD1 (6 bases). Per germline, CDR1 SGHTA and CDR2 FQGNSA. CDR3 length equals 17 residues. The V end lost 0 bases, the J end lost 2 bases, and 15 bases lay between the germline ends. Looking up the rest from reference TRBV7-2 and TRBJ2-3 gives the full variable domain: GAGVSQSPSNKVTEKGKDVELRCDPISGHTALYWYRQSLGQGLEFLIYFQGNSAPDKSGLPSDRFSAERTGGSVSTLTIQRTQQEDSAVYLCASSLAAGARNTDTQYFGPGTRLTVL.